This TCR beta chain was identified in a study of immune evolution from preneoplasia to lung adenocarcinoma. Study results and limitations: Normal lung had the highest top T cell clone frequencies.

With regard to this clone: What it binds is not known.

Germline CDR1 is SGHTS and CDR2 is YDEGEE. CDR3 length equals 16 residues. V was pared by 4 bases and J by 2 bases, with 17 bases between. TCRdb's copy holds only in-frame clones and misses some; the assay was immunoSEQ multiplex PCR. In the table there are about 8,200 clones, more than 70% of which are singletons. The chain recombines TRBV5-8 with TRBJ2-3; the D gene is possibly TRBD2 (6 bases). The specimen sequenced was FFPE adjacent normal lung tissue. The receptor was derived from a person in their sixties or seventies with lung adenocarcinoma. The DNA for the CDR3 is TGTGCCAGCAGCCCAAACGCGGGACCCACCACAGATACGCAGTATTTT. As protein: CASSPNAGPTTDTQYF.